This T cell receptor beta chain was recorded in a study of CD8+ T cells in alopecia areata (dated by TCRdb to the late 2010s). About the full investigation: Treated patients were enrolled in an open-label pilot trial of oral tofacitinib at 5 to 10 mg twice daily for moderate-to-severe alopecia areata. Tofacitinib was administered for 6 to 18 months, and 6 months of follow-up off drug were then conducted to assess delayed response and recurrence. In treated patients, disease severity was measured using the SALT score, which gives the percentage of scalp surface area affected. The study used high-throughput TCRbeta sequencing to examine T cell clonal expansion in alopecia areata, in both the C3H/HeJ mouse model and human patients. In humans, TCRbeta sequencing was performed on scalp tissue and on sorted CD4+ and CD8+ peripheral blood T cells from healthy controls and from patients with patchy or totalis/universalis alopecia areata. Tofacitinib-treated patients had biopsies at baseline and at 4 and 24 weeks of treatment, with a later scalp biopsy in several patients. Scalp clonality was compared among normal scalp (n=4), patchy alopecia areata scalp (n=8), and alopecia totalis/universalis scalp (n=8). The RNA source kit depended on sample type: the PAXgene miRNA kit for fixed scalp, the miRNeasy kit for PBMCs, and the RNeasy kit for mouse skin. immunoSEQ multiplex PCR using 35 Vbeta forward primers and 13 Jbeta reverse primers was used to amplify TCRbeta CDR3 regions.

Details on this clone: Its binding antigen is unknown. It has no much larger one-base neighbor in the sample; base qualities were not kept.

This specimen's time point label, interpreted: four to five weeks on oral tofacitinib. The treatment or condition label on this specimen signifies: oral pan-JAK inhibitor, 5-10 mg twice daily. Peripheral blood and lesional scalp punch biopsies were obtained from patients with alopecia areata. PBMCs were separated by density centrifugation and stained for CD3, CD4 and CD8, after which CD4+ and CD8+ T cells were sorted on a FACSAria. Study-level results and caveats: Because the treated cohort was small and had only one nonresponder, larger studies are needed to examine links between baseline CD8+ expansion and response. Tofacitinib significantly decreased scalp clonality and the number of expanded CD8+ clones among the top 100 scalp clones. Unlike mouse skin, where gammadelta T cells dominate, normal human skin contains resident alphabeta T cells that get sequenced too, which complicates analysis of the scalp TCR repertoire. Lesional scalp, especially in alopecia totalis/universalis, showed higher clonality and more expanded CD8+ clones than normal scalp, suggesting antigenic drive. Many expanded lesional clones were found to persist in scalp and blood during tofacitinib treatment, and relapse after treatment cessation may be partly explained by this persistence. Shared TCR sequences between patients were less evident than in mice, which may be partly attributable to HLA diversity in the patient population.

Taken from cysteine to phenylalanine, the CDR3 has 13 residues. CDR3 DNA is the only sequence kept; it has 39 bases, read in frame from the first base. From a lookup of the germline V gene, CDR1 and CDR2 are SGHDT and YYEEEE. A distance of 11 bases separates the germline ends of V and J, which lose 7 bases and 3 bases respectively. Library prep was done by the immunoSEQ multiplex PCR assay. RNA was extracted from all samples and reverse transcribed into cDNA as template for TCR sequencing. First-strand cDNA was synthesized using SuperScript III with a 2:1 mix of oligo-dT and random hexamers. A synthetic immune receptor repertoire was used to measure amplification bias, and any remaining bias was corrected computationally. For the original study's pipeline: Raw reads were preprocessed to remove errors, and CDR3 was defined according to IMGT conventions as the region from the conserved cysteine to phenylalanine. Clonality was computed by normalizing Shannon entropy by log2 of the number of productive unique TCRs and subtracting the result from 1. Scalp TCRbeta sequences were cross-referenced with sorted blood CD4 and CD8 repertoires so that the CD4 or CD8 identity of scalp clones could be inferred. Entries here come from immuneACCESS through TCRdb and include only in-frame sequences with V and J called. Some clones fail to appear in such tables; in the studies checked, an unresolved V gene covers under half of the shortfall, and the cause of the remainder is unknown. That table furnishes V, J and clone size, whereas the DNA furnished D and trimming. The sample records about 190,000 clones, about 64% of which are singletons. Roughly 4.2% of the sample is held by the ten biggest clonotypes.

The clonotype comes from a human donor with alopecia areata. The rearranged chain carries TRBV5-6 and TRBJ1-5; no D gene is confidently identified. The specimen comprised CD4+ T cells sorted from blood, sampled at week 4, from a patient treated with tofacitinib. The CDR3 is CASGAGDNQPQHF. The sequence in DNA is TGTGCCAGCGGCGCCGGAGACAATCAGCCCCAGCATTTT.